This T cell receptor (beta chain) is drawn from a study of cytomegalovirus exposure and HLA in healthy donors. About the study: An early release of data contained roughly 90 million unique TCRs, which came from HLA-typed donors.

With respect to this clone: Its target is not known.

V was trimmed by 2 bases and J by 6 bases, leaving 10 bases between them. CDR1 MDHEN and CDR2 SYDVKM come from the germline V gene. The CDR3 is 13 residues long. Study findings and constraints: TCR beta V- and J-gene trimming, according to a later analysis, was linked to a missense DCLRE1C variant. Roughly even sequencing depth across donors was the assumption behind the presence/absence analyses.

Primers included in the PCR were 60 Vbeta and 13 Jbeta primers. Generated by immunoSEQ multiplex PCR, the TCRdb table keeps only in-frame clones and is missing some. The sample yields about 130,000 clones, approximately 70% seen once. The chain has TRBV28 and TRBJ1-2; the D gene is possibly TRBD1 (5 bases). The source of this sequence is a woman aged 60-75 years in good health and CMV-seropositive. The source material was PBMCs. The chain's CDR3 is CASSLGAVNGYTF. The CDR3 nucleotides are TGTGCCAGCAGTTTAGGGGCAGTTAATGGCTACACCTTC.